Given below is one T cell receptor (beta chain) in context. The data derive from a study of blood T cell repertoires in COVID-19. Study background: COVID-19 samples, acute and convalescent, were from the United States, Italy and Spain. The cDNA or gDNA used as material had been derived from T cells, B-cell-depleted T cells, or PBMCs.

How the authors handled the data: Using reference gene primer amplification, nucleated cell counts were estimated. Clones were read by immunoSEQ multiplex PCR, and TCRdb kept only the in-frame ones, dropping some. Clonal size and the V and J genes are those of that table, whereas D and trimming came from the DNA. Of about 210,000 clones listed, 83% were seen once; the top ten hold 2% to 3%. The sequence derives from a woman aged 40 to 50 with active or convalescent COVID-19. The sequenced material came from peripheral blood.

The CDR3 DNA sequence: TGTGCCAGCAGCGTAGACCCCCAACAGAGCCCGGGGGGCTACACCTTC. Encoded protein: CASSVDPQQSPGGYTF. J is TRBJ1-2 and V is TRBV9; D remains unclear. Trimming left V 0 bases short and J 8 bases short, with 20 bases between. Germline lookup yields CDR1 SGDLS and CDR2 YYNGEE. CDR3 size: 16 residues. Full variable domain (outside the CDR3, taken from reference TRBV9 and TRBJ1-2): DSGVTQTPKHLITATGQRVTLRCSPRSGDLSVYWYQQSLDQGLQFLIQYYNGEERAKGNILERFSAQQFPDLHSELNLSSLELGDSALYFCASSVDPQQSPGGYTFGSGTRLTVV.